This T cell receptor beta chain was identified during a study of early T cells in non-severe SARS-CoV-2 infection. Study at large: From unsorted whole blood, bulk RNA was sequenced, and the chains remained unpaired.

Molecules of cDNA were individually given unique molecular identifiers that were attached to them. MiXCR was run by TCRdb on the 5' RACE reads, yielding one entry per CDR3 protein. The sample shows tens of thousands of distinct CDR3 sequences, 10% to 15% of them seen only once. Germline CDR1 WNHNN, CDR2 SYGVQD (reference sequence). CDR3 length equals 12 residues. The V end lost 8 bases, the J end lost 1 base, and 8 bases lay between the germline ends. This clonotype came up many times. The sequencing used whole blood, collected at baseline. This sequence joins TRBV10-1 and TRBJ1-1; D uncertain. The clonotype comes from an adult who was a healthcare worker with PCR-confirmed SARS-CoV-2 infection or an uninfected control (not recorded which). The donor label of this sample is uncertain. CDR3 region: CASADQNTEAFF. CDR3 in DNA: TGCGCCAGCGCGGACCAGAACACTGAAGCTTTCTTT.